The clone carrying this T cell receptor (beta chain) was seen a single time. Some clones are missing from TCRdb's copy, which holds only in-frame ones; the method was immunoSEQ multiplex PCR. The sample consists of roughly 15,000 clones, more than 70% of them appearing once. The data belong to a study of tumor-infiltrating lymphocytes in localized non-small cell lung cancer. This receptor was identified in a human donor with non-small cell lung cancer. What was sequenced was uninvolved lung tissue not adjacent to the tumor.

CDR3 DNA sequence: TGTGCCAGCAGCCGGACAGGACGGGACACTGAAGCTTTCTTT. It yields the protein CASSRTGRDTEAFF. The V and J genes are TRBV4-2 and TRBJ1-1, with 7 bases fitting TRBD1. Per germline, CDR1 LGHNA and CDR2 YNFKEQ. Trimming cost V 4 bases and J 3 bases; bases outside gene matches: 5. The CDR3 is 14 residues long.